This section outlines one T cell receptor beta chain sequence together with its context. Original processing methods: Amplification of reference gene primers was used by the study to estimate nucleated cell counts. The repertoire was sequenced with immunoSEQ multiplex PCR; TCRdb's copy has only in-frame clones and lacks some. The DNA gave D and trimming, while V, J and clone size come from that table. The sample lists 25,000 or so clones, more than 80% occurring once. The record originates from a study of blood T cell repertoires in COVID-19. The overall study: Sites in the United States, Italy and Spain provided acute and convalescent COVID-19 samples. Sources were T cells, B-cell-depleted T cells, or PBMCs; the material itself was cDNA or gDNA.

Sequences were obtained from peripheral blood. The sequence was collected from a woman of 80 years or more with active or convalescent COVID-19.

CDR3 sequence reads: CASSQSARVRNTEAFF. The CDR3 coding sequence is TGTGCCAGCAGCCAGTCAGCCCGGGTCCGAAACACTGAAGCTTTCTTT. The chain couples TRBV3-1 (or the pseudogene TRBV3-2) to TRBJ1-1; D is unresolved. Trimming pared 3 bases from V and 2 bases from J, leaving 16 bases between. Germline loops: CDR1 LGHDT, CDR2 YNNKEL (reference sequence). This CDR3 is 16 amino acids long.